This T cell receptor (beta chain) stems from a study of blood T cell repertoires in COVID-19 (dated by TCRdb to the early 2020s). Some background on the complete study: Collaborator samples came from the United States, Italy and Spain and covered acute and convalescent phases of COVID-19. The material from the prospective study consisted of cDNA or gDNA derived from T cells, B-cell-depleted T cells, or PBMCs. The dataset comprised deeply sampled blood TCRbeta repertoires from subjects exposed to, actively infected with, or recovered from COVID-19. The repertoires were released in a freely available public database intended as a resource for research on the immune response to SARS-CoV-2. The samples were drawn from the first 160 participants of the ongoing ImmuneRACE study and from 1,254 subjects provided by 6 global collaborators. Sample metadata almost always included a de-identified subject ID, COVID-19 status, age in years and sex. Where available, HLA class I and class II types were taken from metadata supplied by the sample provider and were not determined by assay-based typing.

Participants in the prospective study were aged about 18 to 90 years, lived in 20 to 30 United States geographic areas, and enrolled through a virtual design. In the prospective study, cohorts were assigned on the basis of participant-reported clinical history obtained from a screening survey and a study questionnaire. For ImmuneRACE Cohort 3, a participant was defined as recovered based on two consecutive negative NP/OP PCR tests, clearance by a healthcare professional, or resolution of symptoms. In the prospective study, whole blood, serum and a nasopharyngeal or oropharyngeal swab were collected from each participant by mobile phlebotomists. Participants in the prospective study had the option to provide additional blood draws and questionnaires over a roughly two-month period. Prospective study blood samples were shipped either frozen or at room temperature before DNA extraction. General study outcomes and caveats: The amount of clinical and demographic metadata varied by source and participant and was provided uncurated.

The immunoSEQ Assay, a bias-controlled multiplex PCR, was used to amplify TCRbeta CDR3 regions from genomic DNA. The authors' analysis ran thus. Nucleated cell counts per sample were estimated from amplification of reference gene primers within the assay. To quantify the absolute abundance of each unique TCRbeta CDR3 rearrangement, sequence reads were collapsed and filtered. For each sample, productive Simpson clonality was calculated by taking the square root of Simpson's diversity index across productive rearrangements. TCRdb obtained this table from immuneACCESS and retained in-frame rearrangements with V and J assigned. These tables miss some clones; where compared with another copy, unresolved V genes account for less than half of the shortfall, and the remainder is unexplained. V, J and clone size were drawn from that table, and D and trimming were deduced from the DNA. The sample includes around 300,000 clones, with roughly 85% observed a single time. The ten largest account for 2.5% of the sample.

The CDR3 measures 15 amino acids from cysteine to phenylalanine. Only the CDR3 portion is preserved as DNA: 45 bases, with reading frame beginning at the first base. V has 3 bases trimmed and J has 7 bases trimmed; junction bases matching no gene number 6. Taken from the germline V gene (reference sequence), the CDR1 and CDR2 loops are SGHKS and YYEKEE. In regard to this clone: No antigen is known for it. No base quality information exists; no much larger clone differs at one position.

This receptor was obtained from a woman aged 50 to 65 who had recovered from COVID-19. The sequence links TRBV5-5 to TRBJ2-7; TRBD2 fits 14 bases in the junction. Sequenced sample: PBMCs or T cells enriched from blood (not recorded which). CDR3 region: CASSSGLAGVWEQYF. The DNA is TGTGCCAGCAGCTCGGGACTAGCGGGAGTCTGGGAGCAGTACTTC. Beyond the CDR3, the reference TRBV5-5 and TRBJ2-7 genes provide the residues; the full variable domain reads: DAGVTQSPTHLIKTRGQQVTLRCSPISGHKSVSWYQQVLGQGPQFIFQYYEKEERGRGNFPDRFSARQFPNYSSELNVNALLLGDSALYLCASSSGLAGVWEQYFGPGTRLTVT.